This T cell receptor beta chain was found in a study of T cell changes during pregnancy in multiple sclerosis. TCRdb keeps only in-frame clones here, not all; method: immunoSEQ multiplex PCR. In the table there are about 76,000 clones, roughly 90% of which are singletons. CDR3 size: 11 residues. The germline gives CDR1 KGHSH, CDR2 LQKENI. Trimming removed 3 bases at V and 8 bases at J, with 7 bases between. The input for sequencing was peripheral blood, taken after pregnancy. The TCR comes from a female donor in good health, enrolled as a control in a pregnancy study. The chain carries TRBV18 and TRBJ1-2, with no clear D. The DNA of the CDR3 is TGTGCCAGCTCACCGTCCCAAGGCTACACCTTC. It yields the protein CASSPSQGYTF.